The rows below give T cell receptor beta chains drawn from one sample of a study of breast tumors, draining lymph nodes, adjacent tissues. TCRdb re-analysed the multiplex PCR reads in MiXCR, keeping a single row per CDR3 protein. The top ten clones hold approximately 1.4% of a sample with more than 200,000 distinct CDR3 sequences, approximately 31% of them seen once. Sequencing was performed on axillary lymph node tissue. The receptor source for this set is a female donor with breast cancer. Some clones in this sample may be carry-over from other donors' samples. Each CDR3 is given without its conserved first and last residue. D genes are given only for firm matches. Expanded clones are given a class, and other clones once, few, many or no size at all.

TRBJ2-5,.,TRBV10-3,.,AISRRLVGDQETQY
TRBJ1-4,.,TRBV5-1,many,ASSLGGTGEKLF
TRBJ2-1,TRBD1,TRBV11-3,many,ASKPGQGDNEQF
TRBJ2-7,TRBD1,TRBV27,few,ASSLSPPWAGTESYEQY
TRBJ1-5,.,TRBV6-2/TRBV6-3,few,ASSHGRVAPQH
TRBJ1-1,.,TRBV7-3,many,ASSLGGTTEAF
TRBJ1-3,.,TRBV6-1,.,ASSAERAGSGNTIY
TRBJ2-1,.,TRBV14,many,ASSPRGGLYNEQF
TRBJ1-5,.,TRBV4-1,.,ASSQVRGGQPQH
TRBJ2-1,.,TRBV29-1,.,SVDAVGFYNEQF
TRBJ2-1,.,TRBV5-1,many,ASSWPTSGETLNYNEQF